This T cell receptor beta chain derives from a study of control samples from healthy donors and cancer patients. This CDR3 is 14 amino acids long. The V and J ends lost 5 bases and 3 bases respectively, with 10 bases between them. The V gene's germline CDR1 is MNHEY and CDR2 SMNVEV (reference sequence). Using immunoSEQ multiplex PCR, the repertoire was profiled, and TCRdb retains in-frame clones only, with some absent. The sample lists around 89,000 clones; 82% were seen once. The receptor's source is a woman aged 55-70 years in good health. This rearrangement joins TRBV27 to TRBJ1-4; D possibly corresponds to TRBD1 (5 bases). What was sequenced was blood. The CDR3, as DNA: TGTGCCAGCAGTCGGAGGGGAGCTAATGAAAAACTGTTTTTT. This translates into CASSRRGANEKLFF.